These 9 T cell receptor beta chains were all obtained from the same sample, sequenced in a study (dated by TCRdb to about 2015). The library was prepared using 5' RACE. Data came from an Illumina MiSeq. TCRdb reanalyzed the raw reads on its own, using fastp at Q25 for trimming and MiXCR for clone calling, and kept in-frame beta chains. Each CDR3 protein appears once, grouped with its most common genes and DNA. Within this sample are about 32,000 distinct CDR3 sequences, with 27% of them counted one time only. About 2.5% of the sample rests with the top ten. Cells that were CD4+CD25+CD127-/low were isolated as Tregs. Specimen: tumor-infiltrating Tregs sorted from the breast tumor. The receptors derive from a female donor with breast cancer.

Notes on this clonotype: Just one base apart from a much larger clone, this may be a read error. The rearrangement uses TRBV9 and TRBJ1-1; D gene ambiguous. Trimming removed 3 bases at V and 6 bases at J, with 12 bases between. Looked up from germline, CDR1 is SGDLS and CDR2 is YYNGEE. CDR3 length equals 13 residues. The DNA of the CDR3 is TGTGCCAGCAGCGCCTCTGGGAGTTCTGAAGCTTTCTTT. Amino acids: CASSASGSSEAFF.

In the case of this clonotype: Mismatch with germline at one junction end may stem from a read error. The rearrangement joins TRBV6-6 to TRBJ2-1, with TRBD2 matching 11 bases. The CDR3 runs to 15 residues. The germline CDR1 and CDR2 sequences are MNHNY and SVGAGI (reference sequence). The CDR3, as DNA: TGTGCCGGCAGTTACGTGACTAGCGGGATCTATGAGCAGTTCTTC. It yields the protein CAGSYVTSGIYEQFF.

This clonotype has ten or more counts. J is TRBJ2-7 and V is TRBV20-1, with TRBD2 matching over 7 bases. J gave up 3 bases and V 0 bases, and 5 bases lay outside the gene matches. This CDR3 comprises 14 residues. Germline CDR1 and CDR2: DFQATT and SNEGSKA (reference sequence). The CDR3 sequence: CSARDQGGSYEQYF. CDR3 bases: TGCAGTGCTAGAGATCAAGGCGGGAGCTACGAGCAGTACTTC.

This clonotype showed up many times. The rearrangement uses TRBV5-4 and TRBJ2-7; D possibly corresponds to TRBD2 (5 bases). The CDR3 has 13 amino acids. Germline values: CDR1 SGHNT, CDR2 YYREEE (reference sequence). Trimming left V 1 base short and J 6 bases short, with 11 bases between. In DNA, the CDR3 is TGTGCCAGCAGCTTGCGGGGAAGTAGCGAGCAGTACTTC. This translates into CASSLRGSSEQYF.

This chain links TRBV11-2 with TRBJ1-2, with D possibly matching TRBD1 (5 bases). Germline CDR1 and CDR2: SGHAT and FQNNGV. Trimming stripped 11 bases from V and 4 bases from J, with 14 bases between. The CDR3 runs to 12 residues. CDR3: CAGADGVYGYTF. The DNA for the CDR3 is TGTGCCGGGGCCGACGGGGTCTATGGCTACACCTTC.

This clonotype was found a few times. The V and J genes are TRBV5-1 and TRBJ2-1; 7 bases are a match to TRBD1. Trimming at V came to 0 bases and at J to 4 bases, leaving 10 bases not matched to a gene. This CDR3 region has 17 residues. CDR1 and CDR2 from the germline V gene are SGHRS and YFSETQ. The CDR3 reads CASSLAPGTVLYNEQFF. DNA for the CDR3: TGCGCCAGCAGCTTGGCCCCCGGGACAGTTCTGTACAATGAGCAGTTCTTC. Looking up the rest from reference TRBV5-1 and TRBJ2-1 gives the full variable domain: KAGVTQTPRYLIKTRGQQVTLSCSPISGHRSVSWYQQTPGQGLQFLFEYFSETQRNKGNFPGRFSGRQFSNSRSEMNVSTLELGDSALYLCASSLAPGTVLYNEQFFGPGTRLTVL.

This clonotype is a singleton in its sample. This rearrangement joins TRBV28 to TRBJ1-1; D not resolved. Germline V gene data show CDR1 as MDHEN and CDR2 as SYDVKM. V lost 2 bases to trimming and J lost 6 bases, with 16 bases between them. The CDR3 has 15 residues. The CDR3 sequence is CASSLITDGSSEAFF. DNA of the CDR3: TGTGCCAGCAGTTTAATAACGGATGGGAGCTCTGAAGCTTTCTTT.

Turning to this clonotype: A much more abundant neighbour one base away suggests this may be a read error. This rearrangement joins TRBV29-1 to TRBJ1-2; D is perhaps TRBD1 (5 bases). There are 12 residues in the CDR3. V lost 4 bases and J lost 6, with 12 bases in between. The V gene's germline CDR1 is SQVTM and CDR2 ANQGSEA. The DNA for the CDR3 is TGCAGCGTTGGATCAGGGCCCCATGGCTACACCTTC. It is translated as CSVGSGPHGYTF.

This chain uses TRBV19 with TRBJ2-1, with D possibly TRBD2 on 6 matching bases. Trimming took 0 bases from V and 9 from J, leaving 21 bases between them. The germline V gene encodes CDR1 LNHDA and CDR2 SQIVND (reference sequence). This CDR3 comprises 17 residues. The CDR3 region is CASSIDARERGAGEQFF. The CDR3, as DNA: TGTGCCAGTAGTATAGACGCTAGGGAGCGCGGGGCCGGTGAGCAGTTCTTC.